This entry concerns a single T cell receptor beta chain. What it binds is unknown. This sample was taken from a study of PD-1 blockade in classical Hodgkin lymphoma. Every patient had relapsed following autologous stem cell transplantation, and cohorts differed in brentuximab vedotin exposure. Best overall response was complete response, partial response or progressive disease in these relapsed/refractory classical Hodgkin lymphoma patients. Germline trimming cut 9 bases from V and 4 bases from J; bases unmatched to any gene: 8. This CDR3 comprises 14 residues. Looked up from germline, CDR1 is MDHEN and CDR2 is SYDVKM. Overall study findings and caveats: Lower baseline TCR diversity marked trial partial responders and progressors. CD4+ TCR diversity rose significantly by C4D1, and CD8+ TCR diversity did not.

Data came from immunoSEQ multiplex PCR; TCRdb stores just in-frame clones and leaves some out. The sample has approximately 84,000 clones, approximately 88% seen once. J is TRBJ2-7 and V is TRBV28, with 11 bases matching TRBD1. The sample consisted of peripheral blood mononuclear cells (PBMCs), taken at baseline. The TCR comes from a human donor with classical Hodgkin lymphoma. CDR3 DNA: TGTGCCAGTAAAACAGGGGACAGGGGGTACGAGCAGTACTTC. Translation gives CASKTGDRGYEQYF.